This T cell receptor beta chain comes out of a study of shared clonotypes between healthy human individuals. The data were produced by immunoSEQ multiplex PCR, yet TCRdb's version contains in-frame clones alone and is incomplete. The sample lists around 1,100,000 clones, 60% to 80% occurring once. Trimming left V 8 bases short and J 5 bases short, with 15 bases between. This CDR3 is built from 13 residues. Germline V lookup: CDR1 MDHEN, CDR2 SYDVKM. The sequenced material came from memory CD4+ T cells from PBMCs. Indicated subset: CD45RA-negative fraction. This receptor was obtained from a man aged 18 to 30 in good health. Some clones in this sample may be carry-over from other donors' samples. The gene calls are TRBV28 and TRBJ1-2; no firm D call. In DNA form, the CDR3 reads TGTGCCAGCGGTCGGGGTGCGCTATATGGCTACACCTTC. It is translated as CASGRGALYGYTF.